These 26 T cell receptor beta chains were sequenced from one sample in a study of post-analysis software for immune sequencing data. No antigen is known for these receptors. Presence of unique molecular identifiers characterized the TCR beta cDNA libraries. MiXCR, applied by TCRdb to the PCR reads, yields one record per CDR3 protein. The data contain about 430,000 distinct CDR3 sequences, 35% to 45% of them singletons. Study-wide findings and caveats: In patients, TRBV5-6, TRBV5-1 and TRBV20-1 belonged to roughly 5 TRBV segments found more frequently than in controls.

Sequencing used blood. These receptors were collected from a girl aged 2 to 9 with multiple sclerosis.

Only a few counts were recorded for this clonotype. This chain links TRBV3-1 with TRBJ2-7; D gene uncertain. Per germline, CDR1 LGHDT and CDR2 YNNKEL (reference sequence). V lost 1 base, J lost 0 bases, and 13 bases lay in between. This CDR3 region has 16 residues. CDR3 DNA: TGTGCCAGCAGCCAAGTTCGCGTAGGGTCCTCCTACGAGCAGTACTTC. Its protein is CASSQVRVGSSYEQYF.

Worth noting for this clonotype: One end of the junction does not line up with germline, which may come from a read error. The chain combines TRBV7-2 with TRBJ2-5; no firm D call. From germline, CDR1 is SGHTA and CDR2 FQGNSA. The CDR3 contains 15 residues. The DNA of the CDR3 is TGTGTCAGCAGCTTAAACCTCGGCAGCCAAGAGACCCAGTACTTC. Amino acid sequence: CVSSLNLGSQETQYF.

This clonotype has a handful of counts. This chain uses TRBV15 with TRBJ2-4; possible D gene TRBD1, 6 bases. The tail of the sequence fits TRBJ2-7 better, so the J call may be wrong. The germline V gene encodes CDR1 LNHNV and CDR2 YYDKDF (reference sequence). This CDR3 has 15 amino acids. The CDR3, as DNA: TGTGCCACCAGCAGAGATCTAGACAGGAGCTACGAGCAGTACTTC. Encoded protein: CATSRDLDRSYEQYF.

This clonotype was detected a few times. The chain combines TRBV15 with TRBJ2-7, with TRBD1 matching 9 bases. The V and J ends lost 5 bases and 3 bases, in that order; junction bases with no gene match: 8. This CDR3 is built from 15 residues. From germline, CDR1 is LNHNV and CDR2 YYDKDF (reference sequence). CDR3 amino acids: CATSRNRGLGYEQYF. The CDR3 nucleotides read TGTGCCACCAGCCGGAACAGGGGGCTCGGCTACGAGCAGTACTTC.

About this clonotype itself: A much larger clone differs by one base, so this may be a read error. The gene calls are TRBV7-8 and TRBJ2-7; D unclear. Between the trimmed V and J ends, which lost 1 base and 3 bases, there was a span of 7 bases. The germline V gene has CDR1 SGHVS and CDR2 FQNEAQ. This CDR3 is built from 13 residues. The CDR3 coding sequence is TGTGCCAGCAGCTTAGTACAGCTCTACGAGCAGTACTTC. Protein: CASSLVQLYEQYF.

This sequence joins TRBV6-6 and TRBJ2-7; a weak D match, TRBD2 (6 bases). V was clipped by 7 bases and J by 3 bases, with 16 bases between them. The CDR3 is 14 amino acids. The germline V gene encodes CDR1 MNHNY and CDR2 SVGAGI (reference sequence). The DNA of the CDR3 is TGTGCCAGCACCCCAGGGTTGGAGGGCTACGAGCAGTACTTC. Amino acid sequence: CASTPGLEGYEQYF.

A few counts support this clonotype. This rearrangement joins TRBV7-3 to TRBJ1-6; D perhaps matches TRBD1 (6 bases). Germline CDR1 SGHTA, CDR2 FQGTGA. The germline V and J ends were trimmed by 5 bases and 0 bases, with 17 bases remaining between them. The CDR3 is 18 residues long. CDR3 amino acids: CASSREGTLVSYNSPLHF. In DNA form, the CDR3 reads TGTGCCAGCAGCCGAGAAGGGACATTGGTCTCCTATAATTCACCCCTCCACTTT. The complete variable domain, with remaining parts taken from reference TRBV7-3 and TRBJ1-6, reads GAGVSQTPSNKVTEKGKYVELRCDPISGHTALYWYRQSLGQGPEFLIYFQGTGAADDSGLPNDRFFAVRPEGSVSTLKIQRTERGDSAVYLCASSREGTLVSYNSPLHFGNGTRLTVT.

The gene calls are TRBV4-1 and TRBJ1-4; no clear D. The germline V gene encodes CDR1 MGHRA and CDR2 YSYEKL. Trimming took 2 bases from V and 5 from J, leaving 6 bases between them. The CDR3 totals 13 residues. CDR3 nucleotides: TGCGCCAGCAGCCAACCCACCAATGAAAAACTGTTTTTT. Its translation is CASSQPTNEKLFF.

The J gene is TRBJ2-4, the V gene TRBV20-1, with 8 bases that match TRBD2. TRBJ2-7 explains the end of the DNA better; the J call may be wrong. Germline assignment: CDR1 DFQATT and CDR2 SNEGSKA (reference sequence). The CDR3 loop spans 13 amino acids. Written as DNA, the CDR3 is TGCAGTGCTAGACGCGGGGGGAGCTACGAGCAGTACTTC. Its protein is CSARRGGSYEQYF.

A few counts support this clonotype. The chain links TRBV6-6 to TRBJ1-5; tentative D call: TRBD1 (5 bases). There are 11 residues in the CDR3. V lost 2 bases to trimming and J lost 15 bases, with 11 bases between them. Germline values: CDR1 MNHNY, CDR2 SVGAGI (reference sequence). The CDR3 region has the DNA TGTGCCAGCAGTTACCGGGACCTTCTGCATTTT. Translating it yields CASSYRDLLHF.

The J gene is TRBJ2-1, the V gene TRBV2; no definite D call. This CDR3 spans 14 amino acids. V dropped 3 bases and J dropped 0 bases, with 6 bases sitting between them. Germline CDR1 SNHLY, CDR2 FYNNEI. This CDR3 is CASSEWSSYNEQFF. The CDR3 DNA is TGTGCCAGCAGTGAGTGGAGCTCCTACAATGAGCAGTTCTTC.

The table lists this clonotype with many counts. The gene calls are TRBV10-3 and TRBJ2-7; TRBD2 agrees at 12 bases. Germline CDR1 is ENHRY and CDR2 is SYGVKD. The CDR3 length is 18 residues. The junction had 11 bases not matched to a gene; V was cut back by 3 bases and J by 2 bases. The CDR3 here is CAISDMTSGSSQAYEQYF. CDR3 coding DNA: TGTGCCATCAGTGATATGACTAGCGGGAGTAGCCAGGCCTACGAGCAGTACTTC.

This clonotype was detected a few times. The chain combines TRBV6-2 or TRBV6-3 with TRBJ2-5; D may be TRBD2 (5 bases). V was pared by 3 bases and J by 5 bases, with 16 bases between. The CDR3 runs to 15 residues. The germline V gene encodes CDR1 MNHEY and CDR2 SVGEGT. The DNA for the CDR3 is TGTGCCAGCAGTTATGGAGGAAGGATGGTGGAGACCCAGTACTTC. Its translation: CASSYGGRMVETQYF.

This clonotype came up a few times. Sequence at one end of the junction differs from germline and may be a read error. The V and J genes are TRBV20-1 and TRBJ2-1; a weak D match, TRBD2 (5 bases). Looked up from germline, CDR1 is DFQATT and CDR2 is SNEGSKA (reference sequence). The CDR3 contains 12 residues. This CDR3 reads CSARESTRPRIF. As DNA, the CDR3 is TGCAGTGCTAGAGAGTCTACTAGGCCCAGGATCTTC.

J is TRBJ1-1 and V is TRBV4-3; D unresolved. CDR1 is LGHNA and CDR2 is YSLEER in the germline V gene. The V end lost 0 bases, the J end lost 3 bases, and 8 bases lay between the germline ends. The CDR3 runs 14 residues. CDR3 in DNA: TGCGCCAGCAGCCAAGATAGGTCGGACACTGAAGCTTTCTTT. It is translated as CASSQDRSDTEAFF.

This chain connects TRBV7-2 to TRBJ2-5; D tentatively fits TRBD1 or TRBD2 (5 bases each). Germline CDR1 reads SGHTA; CDR2 reads FQGNSA. Trimming pared 2 bases from V and 7 bases from J, leaving 14 bases between. This CDR3 contains 14 residues. CDR3 in amino acids: CASSLRPGTGTQYF. CDR3 DNA: TGTGCCAGCAGCTTACGGCCAGGGACGGGGACCCAGTACTTC.

The rearrangement joins TRBV7-3 to TRBJ2-1, with 14 bases identical to TRBD2. Germline V gene data show CDR1 as SGHTA and CDR2 as FQGTGA. The trim removed 0 bases at V and 8 bases at J, leaving 0 bases unmatched. The CDR3 runs 15 residues. The CDR3 is CASSLTGLAGDEQFF. The CDR3 DNA sequence: TGTGCCAGCAGCTTAACGGGACTAGCGGGAGATGAGCAGTTCTTC.

V is TRBV12-3 or TRBV12-4 and J is TRBJ1-1, with a possible D match to TRBD1 (5 bases). Deletions cut 3 bases from V and 3 bases from J, with 14 bases between. The CDR3 covers 15 residues. CDR3 protein: CASSFNQGLDTEAFF. The DNA for the CDR3 is TGTGCCAGCAGTTTCAATCAGGGTTTGGACACTGAAGCTTTCTTT.

The CDR3 spells CASSTDRGLAFF. CDR3 nucleotides: TGTGCCAGCAGCACAGACAGGGGGTTGGCTTTCTTT. The chain combines TRBV7-9 with TRBJ1-1, with 9 bases that match TRBD1. Germline V gene sequence: CDR1 SEHNR, CDR2 FQNEAQ (reference sequence). CDR3 length equals 12 residues. V shed 5 bases, J shed 11 bases, and the junction held 6 bases outside the gene matches.

This clonotype has only a few counts. This chain connects TRBV20-1 to TRBJ1-2, with D possibly matching TRBD1 (5 bases). Trimming pared 5 bases from V and 8 bases from J, leaving 18 bases between. Germline CDR1 DFQATT, CDR2 SNEGSKA (reference sequence). This CDR3 is 13 amino acids long. CDR3 residues: CSALVVGDFGYTF. DNA of the CDR3: TGCAGTGCTCTGGTTGTGGGGGATTTCGGCTACACCTTC.

This chain uses TRBV20-1 with TRBJ2-3; TRBD2 matches at 8 bases. The CDR3 loop spans 15 amino acids. V shed 1 base, J shed 8 bases, and the junction held 11 bases outside the gene matches. Per germline, CDR1 DFQATT and CDR2 SNEGSKA (reference sequence). Written as DNA, the CDR3 is TGCAGTGCTAGAGGGGGACTAGTGTCGTTTATTACGCAGTATTTT. Protein sequence: CSARGGLVSFITQYF.

This clonotype was seen more than once but under ten times. The rearrangement uses TRBV20-1 and TRBJ2-7; a weak D match, TRBD1 (6 bases). The CDR3 loop spans 18 amino acids. In germline, CDR1 is DFQATT, CDR2 SNEGSKA (reference sequence). V lost 0 bases and J lost 0, with 21 bases in between. CDR3 DNA sequence: TGCAGTGCTAGAGATCTGGACAGAGACCCCACCTTCTCCTACGAGCAGTACTTC. This translates into CSARDLDRDPTFSYEQYF.

This clonotype was recorded many times. The V and J genes are TRBV7-8 and TRBJ2-1; 9 nucleotides agree with TRBD1. CDR3 length: 15 amino acids. Germline-derived CDR1 and CDR2 are SGHVS and FQNEAQ. Trimming removed 6 bases from V and 7 bases from J; junction bases left unmatched: 10. CDR3 protein: CASRYPGQGSNEQFF. The CDR3 nucleotides are TGTGCCAGCAGATACCCGGGACAGGGTTCGAATGAGCAGTTCTTC.

The chain links TRBV4-2 to TRBJ2-1, with TRBD2 identical over 13 bases. The length of the CDR3 is 16 residues. Trimming at V came to 3 bases and at J to 8 bases, leaving 7 bases not matched to a gene. Germline V CDR1 and CDR2: LGHNA, YNFKEQ. The CDR3 nucleotides are TGTGCCAGCAGCCACGAAACCGGGACTAGCGGGGATGAGCAGTTCTTC. Translation gives CASSHETGTSGDEQFF.

In this sample, this clonotype turned up a few times. The rearrangement joins TRBV7-7 to TRBJ2-3, with 8 bases lining up with TRBD1. Per the germline V gene, CDR1 is SSHAT and CDR2 is FNYEAQ (reference sequence). Trimming took 0 bases from V and 0 from J; bases not matched to a gene: 2. This CDR3 is built from 16 residues. The CDR3 region has the DNA TGTGCCAGCAGCTTAGCCCCAGGGGGCAGCACAGATACGCAGTATTTT. Its translation: CASSLAPGGSTDTQYF.

The rearrangement links TRBV7-3 to TRBJ2-3; D unclear. In germline, CDR1 is SGHTA, CDR2 FQGTGA. Trimming stripped 5 bases from V and 3 bases from J, with 12 bases between. The CDR3 spans 14 residues. The CDR3 reads CASSQNSATDTQYF. The CDR3, as DNA: TGTGCCAGCAGCCAAAATAGTGCAACAGATACGCAGTATTTT.